This T cell receptor beta chain was documented in a study of shared clonotypes between healthy human individuals. Study-level points and caveats: Having only a few donors restricted how much genetic and exposure-history diversity was captured.

A remark on this clone: Its antigen is unidentified.

The CDR3 is 15 amino acids. J was trimmed by 9 bases and V by 0 bases; bases with no gene match: 7. Germline CDR1 and CDR2: MDHEN and SYDVKM. Naivety among CD8 cells was defined by CD45RO negativity and positive CCR7 selection, thereby excluding terminally differentiated effector memory CD45RA+ cells. Repertoires were generated with immunoSEQ multiplex PCR, while TCRdb's copy carries only in-frame clones and drops some. Here the sample spans 2 million or so clones, over 85% being singletons. This sequence originates from a man younger than 35 in good health. The sequencing sample was made of naive CD8+ T cells sorted from blood. This sequence joins TRBV28 and TRBJ2-1, with 8 bases lining up with TRBD1. The CDR3 DNA reads as TGTGCCAGCAGTTTATGGATTCAGGGGGCTAGTGAGCAGTTCTTC. This encodes CASSLWIQGASEQFF.